This is a list of T cell receptor beta chains from one sample in a study of T cells after yellow fever vaccination. TCRdb called the 5' RACE reads again in MiXCR, with one record for every CDR3 protein. The sample includes about 13,000 distinct CDR3 sequences, roughly 4.6% of them seen just once. Sequenced here: PBMCs, either bulk or a sorted T-cell subset (CD4+, CD8+, memory, or dextramer-sorted; not recorded which), sampled 45 days after the yellow fever booster vaccination. Source of these receptors: a man under 40 who received the YFV17D yellow fever vaccine. Each CDR3 is given with its conserved first and last residue. Each record gives: D gene, J gene, CDR3 length, clone size, V gene, CDR3 DNA, CDR3 protein. D genes are given only for firm matches. Clone size is not always given. Where it is, it says once, few, many or a class for expanded clones.

NA	TRBJ2-5	12	many	TRBV5-1	TGCGCCAGCAGCCGGACGGTCGAGACCCAGTACTTC	CASSRTVETQYF
NA	TRBJ2-7	13	many	TRBV20-1	TGCAGTGCCCTGATTCTAGCTGAGGACGAGCAGTACTTC	CSALILAEDEQYF
NA	TRBJ1-2	10	many	TRBV19	TGTGCCAGTGTTGATGGGGGCTACACCTTC	CASVDGGYTF
NA	TRBJ2-5	16	many	TRBV6-5	TGTGCCAGCTCTTTGAGTTATGGGGCACGGCAAGAGACCCAGTACTTC	CASSLSYGARQETQYF
NA	TRBJ2-5	15	few	TRBV6-5	TGTGCCAGCACTTCCCGCCCAGGGAACCAAGAGACCCAGTACTTC	CASTSRPGNQETQYF
TRBD2	TRBJ2-7	15	many	TRBV3-1	TGTGCCAGCAGCCTACGACTAGCGGGAAGCTACGAGCAGTACTTC	CASSLRLAGSYEQYF
NA	TRBJ2-5	13	many	TRBV10-3	TGTGCCATCAGTGTGTGGGCGCAAGAGACCCAGTACTTC	CAISVWAQETQYF
NA	TRBJ1-4	14	many	TRBV2	TGTGCCAGCAGTGAGATCCGGGAACTGAAAAAACTGTTTTTT	CASSEIRELKKLFF
NA	TRBJ2-4	13	many	TRBV29-1	TGCAGCGTTGAATTGAGCGTCCGGAACATTCAGTACTTC	CSVELSVRNIQYF
TRBD2	TRBJ2-7	15	many	TRBV29-1	TGCAGCGTTAGACAGAGCGGGAGTAAGTTCCACGAGCAGTACTTC	CSVRQSGSKFHEQYF
NA	TRBJ2-2	13	few	TRBV5-3	TGTGCCAGGAGCCCCCGGATAAGCGGGGAGCTGTTTTTT	CARSPRISGELFF
TRBD1	TRBJ2-5	15	many	TRBV12-3/TRBV12-4	TGTGCCAGCAGTCGCACCGGGACAGCGCAGGAGACCCAGTACTTC	CASSRTGTAQETQYF
NA	TRBJ2-3	16	many	TRBV15	TGTGCCACCAGCAGAGATGACGGGGTGTTTCCAGATACGCAGTATTTT	CATSRDDGVFPDTQYF
TRBD2	TRBJ2-7	16	many	TRBV5-5	TGTGCCAGCAGCTCCTGGACTAGCGGGAGAGCCTACGAGCAGTACTTC	CASSSWTSGRAYEQYF
TRBD2	TRBJ2-7	16	many	TRBV6-5	TGTGCCAGCAGTTACTCGACGGGACTAGGAACCTACGAGCAGTACTTC	CASSYSTGLGTYEQYF
NA	TRBJ2-2	11	many	TRBV7-2	TGTGCCAGCAAATCCACCGGGGAGCTGTTTTTT	CASKSTGELFF
NA	TRBJ1-2	13	many	TRBV7-9	TGTGCCAGCAGCTCGACAGAGAACTATGGCTACACCTTC	CASSSTENYGYTF
TRBD1	TRBJ1-2	11	many	TRBV20-1	TGCAGTGCTTCGGACAGGGTATTATACACCTTC	CSASDRVLYTF
TRBD2	TRBJ2-2	15	many	TRBV6-1	TGTGCCAGCCAGGGGACTAGCGAGACGATCGGGGAGCTGTTTTTT	CASQGTSETIGELFF
TRBD1	TRBJ1-2	14	many	TRBV28	TGTGCCAGCAGTAGGACAGGGGGGACCTATGGCTACACCTTC	CASSRTGGTYGYTF
NA	TRBJ2-5	16	many	TRBV24-1	TGTGCCACCAGTGATTTTCTCGCTCCGGGGGTAGAGACCCAGTACTTC	CATSDFLAPGVETQYF
TRBD1	TRBJ1-4	16	many	TRBV5-4	TGTGCCAGCAGCCCTCAGCGGACAGGGGCGGGGGAAAAACTGTTTTTT	CASSPQRTGAGEKLFF
TRBD1	TRBJ1-6	14	many	TRBV3-1	TGTGCCAGCAGCCACGGACAGGGGTTTTCACCCCTCCACTTT	CASSHGQGFSPLHF
NA	TRBJ2-1	16	many	TRBV7-4	TGTGCCAGCAGCTTAGTTGGTGGGAGCTCCTACAATGAGCAGTTCTTC	CASSLVGGSSYNEQFF
NA	TRBJ2-1	15	NA	TRBV20-1	TGCAGTGCTAGGGAACCTAGGATGTTGGGCAATGAGCAGTTCTTC	CSAREPRMLGNEQFF
TRBD2	TRBJ2-7	14	many	TRBV11-2	TGTGCCAGCAGCGACCTAGCGGGCTCCTACGAGCAGTACTTC	CASSDLAGSYEQYF
NA	TRBJ2-2	16	many	TRBV3-1	TGTGCCAGCAGCCAAGAGGGGCAGGGGAACACCGGGGAGCTGTTTTTT	CASSQEGQGNTGELFF
TRBD2	TRBJ2-1	14	many	TRBV24-1	TGTGCCACCAAGTCCAGCGGGAGGCCAAATGAGCAGTTCTTC	CATKSSGRPNEQFF
NA	TRBJ2-3	16	many	TRBV10-3	TGTGCCACGATAGAAGGGATGCGGGCGACCACAGATACGCAGTATTTT	CATIEGMRATTDTQYF
NA	TRBJ2-5	12	NA	TRBV20-1	TGCAGTGCTAACAAGTACCAAGAGACCCAGTACTTC	CSANKYQETQYF
NA	TRBJ2-2	12	many	TRBV27	TGTGCCACCCTAAGGCCCACCGGGGAGCTGTTTTTT	CATLRPTGELFF
TRBD1	TRBJ2-7	12	many	TRBV10-3	TGTGCCACAAAGGACAGGGTGGACGAGCAGTACTTC	CATKDRVDEQYF
NA	TRBJ1-5	13	many	TRBV30	TGTGCCTGGAGTCTGGGTAACAATCAGCCCCAGCATTTT	CAWSLGNNQPQHF
NA	TRBJ1-6	12	many	TRBV20-1	TGCAGTGCTAGAGACTTGAATTCACCCCTCCACTTT	CSARDLNSPLHF
TRBD2	TRBJ2-5	18	many	TRBV3-1	TGTGCCAGCAGCCAAGAGGCTAGCGGGCTTAGGGAAGAAGAGACCCAGTACTTC	CASSQEASGLREEETQYF
NA	TRBJ2-1	14	many	TRBV30	TGTGCCTCAAAAAAGTGGAACTGGAACAATGAGCAGTTCTTC	CASKKWNWNNEQFF